This T cell receptor beta chain was found in a study of persistence of HIV-infected CD4 T cells. The wider study: Up to about 180 mL blood was drawn at multiple time points; a couple of donors had single-time leukapheresis.

With 0 bases removed from V and 2 bases from J, the gap between germline ends came to 8 bases. Germline loops: CDR1 SGHTA, CDR2 FQGNSA. The length of the CDR3 is 14 residues. Nonspecific anti-CD3/anti-CD28 bead stimulation represents the broad CD4+ T cell repertoire. Responding CD4+ T cells were sorted by upregulation of both CD40 ligand and CD69. Donors had CD4+ T cell counts above 400 cells/uL and were CMV-seropositive. Before stimulation, PBMCs underwent CD8+ T cell depletion. The immunoSEQ assay was version 4, run in survey mode. The assay was immunoSEQ multiplex PCR, and TCRdb's table has in-frame clones only and misses some. This sample has roughly 43,000 clones; roughly 90% occur once, and the top ten carry approximately 0.97%. As to this clone: Its antigen is unknown.

The clonotype comes from an adult man with HIV who was CMV-seropositive. Sequences were derived from CD4+ T cells sorted from PBMCs after 18-hour stimulation, sampled from a patient who received antiretroviral therapy. The J gene is TRBJ2-7, the V gene TRBV7-2, with D uncertain. The CDR3 region is CASSLALNPYEQYF. DNA of the CDR3: TGTGCCAGCAGCTTAGCGCTTAACCCCTACGAGCAGTACTTC.